This entry lists 9 T cell receptor beta chains sequenced from one sample in a study of blood T cells in healthy people across ages. For the second PCR, which ran for about 6 to 11 cycles, a sample-barcoded 5' primer and a J-beta primer mix were used. TCRdb re-analysed the 5' RACE reads in MiXCR, keeping a single row per CDR3 protein. The sample contains some 1.5 million distinct CDR3 sequences, approximately 43% of which appear only once. The specimen was blood. These TCRs come from a young woman in good health.

This clonotype was seen a few times. The chain has TRBV14 and TRBJ2-7, with TRBD1 identical over 7 bases. Trimming removed 3 bases from V and 6 bases from J; junction bases left unmatched: 2. The length of the CDR3 is 12 residues. The germline V gene encodes CDR1 SGHDN and CDR2 FVKESK. The CDR3 spells CASSQTGIEQYF. In nucleotides, the CDR3 is TGTGCCAGCAGCCAGACAGGGATCGAGCAGTACTTC. Variable domain in full (rest from reference TRBV14 and TRBJ2-7): EAGVTQFPSHSVIEKGQTVTLRCDPISGHDNLYWYRRVMGKEIKFLLHFVKESKQDESGMPNNRFLAERTGGTYSTLKVQPAELEDSGVYFCASSQTGIEQYFGPGTRLTVT.

The chain couples TRBV12-3 or TRBV12-4 to TRBJ2-2; D is perhaps TRBD1 or TRBD2 (5 bases each). V was trimmed by 6 bases and J by 7 bases, leaving 12 bases between them. This CDR3 has 13 amino acids. The chain's CDR3 is CASSQGTHGELFF. CDR3 in DNA: TGTGCCAGCAGCCAAGGGACCCACGGGGAGCTGTTTTTT.

DNA for the CDR3: TGCGCCAGCAGCCAAGGAGGGGACAGGACCTACGAGCAGTACTTC. Its translation: CASSQGGDRTYEQYF. The chain recombines TRBV4-1 with TRBJ2-5, with 8 bases aligning to TRBD1. TRBJ2-7 explains the end of the DNA better; the J call may be wrong. CDR1 and CDR2 from the germline V gene are MGHRA and YSYEKL. The length of the CDR3 is 15 residues.

The chain combines TRBV21-1 with TRBJ2-5. TRBV21-1 represents a pseudogene. The CDR3 is made up of 12 amino acids. CDR3 coding DNA: TGTGCCAGCAGGGAAGAGGAAGAGACCCAGTACTTC. Protein sequence: CASREEEETQYF.

The V and J genes are TRBV12-5 and TRBJ1-1; no firm D call. The CDR3 is made up of 16 amino acids. V gave up 7 bases and J gave up 1 base, with 19 bases separating them. CDR1 is LGHNT and CDR2 is FRNRAP in the germline V gene. In nucleotides, the CDR3 is TGTGCTAGTGCCTCGGGCCTCGGGCGCGGGAACACTGAAGCTTTCTTT. Translation gives CASASGLGRGNTEAFF.

This clonotype came up a few times. The chain is built from TRBV7-8 and TRBJ1-4, with a weak D call TRBD1 (5 bases). The length of the CDR3 is 15 residues. Germline V lookup: CDR1 SGHVS, CDR2 FQNEAQ. V lost 5 bases and J 4 bases, leaving 14 bases between the germline ends. As DNA, the CDR3 is TGTGCCAGCAGCCTCCGGGACTGGATTAATGAAAAACTGTTTTTT. This gives the protein CASSLRDWINEKLFF.

This clonotype was found a few times. The CDR3 region has the DNA TGCAGTGCTTCCGGGACAGGGAAGACAAAAAGCAATCAGCCCCAGCATTTT. This translates into CSASGTGKTKSNQPQHF. The rearrangement uses TRBV20-1 and TRBJ1-5; 9 bases align to TRBD1. The CDR3 has 17 amino acids. Germline CDR1 is DFQATT and CDR2 is SNEGSKA (reference sequence). V lost 5 bases to trimming and J lost 1 base; unmatched junction nucleotides: 12.

This clonotype was recorded a few times. The CDR3 DNA reads TGTGCCAGCTCACCACCGCCCAGCTACAATGAGCAGTTCTTC. This encodes CASSPPPSYNEQFF. This chain joins TRBV18 and TRBJ2-1; D is unclear. Germline CDR1 reads KGHSH; CDR2 reads LQKENI. With 0 bases removed from V and 3 bases from J, the gap between germline ends came to 6 bases. The CDR3 loop spans 14 amino acids.

The chain recombines TRBV18 with TRBJ2-1, with 8 nucleotides matching TRBD2. The trim removed 3 bases at V and 8 bases at J, leaving 12 bases unmatched. The V gene's germline CDR1 is KGHSH and CDR2 LQKENI. CDR3 length: 16 amino acids. CDR3 DNA: TGTGCCAGCTCACCTACAGCGGGAGTCGGCTCCTATGAGCAGTTCTTC. It encodes CASSPTAGVGSYEQFF.